This T cell receptor (beta chain) was observed in a study of early stage breast cancer tumors. Points from the study as a whole: Enriched TCRB sequences shared across patients were mostly commonly generated sequences.

Data came from immunoSEQ multiplex PCR; TCRdb stores just in-frame clones and leaves some out. The sample contains just over 70,000 clones, 70% to 85% of which appear only once. As for this clone: No antigen is known for it.

Between the trimmed V and J ends, which lost 0 bases and 6 bases, there was a span of 13 bases. In germline, CDR1 is KGHSH, CDR2 LQKENI. The CDR3 contains 15 residues. This receptor was identified in a person in their sixties with breast cancer. The material sequenced was blood. The chain has TRBV18 and TRBJ2-3; D is undetermined. This chain's CDR3 is CASSPPATLPDTQYF. The CDR3 coding sequence is TGTGCCAGCTCACCACCGGCGACCCTCCCTGATACGCAGTATTTT.